A single sample gave rise to the 5 T cell receptor beta chains below, sequenced in a study of CD8 T cells in Susac syndrome. Roughly 0.45 to 1 ug RNA was reverse transcribed with random hexamers. TCRdb recomputed calls from the immunoSEQ multiplex PCR reads with MiXCR, one row per CDR3 protein. The sample consists of some 150,000 distinct CDR3 sequences, 95% to 96% of them appearing once. Sequencing used CD8+ T cells from PBMCs. Source of these receptors: a human donor with multiple sclerosis.

V usage is TRBV21-1 and J usage is TRBJ2-1; the table's D call TRBD2 went unverified against the DNA. TRBV21-1 is termed a pseudogene. The CDR3 contains 21 residues. This chain's CDR3 is CASNPSRSGGKVCSSYNEQFF. In DNA form, the CDR3 reads TGTGCCAGCAATCCCTCTAGATCAGGAGGTAAGGTGTGCTCCTCCTACAATGAGCAGTTCTTC.

CDR3 amino acids: CASTTYPDTQYF. The CDR3 DNA sequence: TGTGCCAGCACCACCTACCCAGATACGCAGTATTTT. The V gene is TRBV25-1, the J gene TRBJ2-3; D is unresolved. Per germline, CDR1 MGHDK and CDR2 SYGVNS. V lost 7 bases and J 4 bases, leaving 9 bases between the germline ends. There are 12 residues in the CDR3.

The chain combines TRBV29-1 with TRBJ1-2; possibly TRBD1 for D (5 bases). The CDR3 loop spans 11 amino acids. CDR1 is SQVTM and CDR2 is ANQGSEA in the germline V gene. V shed 4 bases and J shed 6 bases, with 9 bases lying between them. The CDR3 loop is CSVAGTDGYTF. In nucleotides, the CDR3 is TGCAGCGTTGCCGGGACGGATGGCTACACCTTC.

The V gene is TRBV12-3 or TRBV12-4, the J gene TRBJ1-2, with D possibly matching TRBD1 (6 bases). Deletions cut 6 bases from V and 6 bases from J, with 17 bases between. The CDR3 has 14 amino acids. CDR3 bases: TGTGCCAGCAGCCTAAGCAGGGGTTGGGATGGCTACACCTTC. Amino acids: CASSLSRGWDGYTF.

The V and J genes are TRBV30 and TRBJ2-5; D not resolved. Germline CDR1 reads GTSNPN; CDR2 reads SVGIG (reference sequence). The CDR3 contains 14 residues. V was cut by 2 bases and J by 4 bases, with 14 bases left in between. The DNA for the CDR3 is TGTGCCTGGAGTCTCGAGGTAGTCCCAGAGACCCAGTACTTC. Amino acid sequence: CAWSLEVVPETQYF.